These T cell receptor beta chains were read from a single sample in a study of T cell responses to AZD1222 COVID-19 vaccine. The table came from immunoSEQ multiplex PCR; TCRdb's copy has only in-frame clones and leaves some out. This sample carries fewer than 120,000 clones, around 81% of them seen once, and the ten largest clones take around 4.6%. Sequenced material: peripheral blood, taken on day 0 of AZD1222 vaccination. These TCRs come from an adult in good health. Both conserved end residues are part of each CDR3.

v_call | cdr3_aa
TRBV12-3/TRBV12-4 | CASSLSRYGYTF
TRBV7-9 | CASSLVQNTEAFF
TRBV7-9 | CASSQRGSTDTQYF
TRBV7-9 | CASSSQGARANEKLFF
TRBV9 | CASSVDSNTGELFF
TRBV5-6 | CASSFQAGGGIETQYF
TRBV7-9 | CASSTDRTTNEKLFF
TRBV3-1/TRBV3-2 | CASSQASQAKQFF
TRBV6-1 | CASSDLDRPNSPLHF
TRBV19 | CASALSRVNYGYTF
TRBV6-6 | CASSPGTSGSWTDTQYF
TRBV7-9 | CASSLIGLGTEAFF
TRBV6-7 | CASSYEDTYSYEQYF
TRBV11-2 | CASSTQGVGTEAFF
TRBV28 | CASTPSSNEQFF
TRBV18 | CASSPYQEGVYTF
TRBV6-5 | CASNNNREQYF
TRBV10-3 | CAISVGDRGTDTQYF
TRBV4-1 | CASSQDPRGIQETQYF
TRBV5-6 | CASSPEAYGGYTF
TRBV9 | CASSALAPVGGELFF
TRBV18 | CASSPRTRNEQFF
TRBV2 | CASSEKLIMETQYF
TRBV6-2/TRBV6-3 | CASSYRGLASISQYF
TRBV6-5 | CASSSGLAGYEQYF
TRBV2 | CASSEKRVGNTIYF
TRBV19 | CASSNPGQGNTEAFF
TRBV24-1 | CATSEGAWTGSQETQYF
TRBV3-1/TRBV3-2 | CASSPRGFDSSYEQYF
TRBV18 | CASSPPGPISEQYF
TRBV7-2 | CASSSNSGNTIYF
TRBV6-1 | CASSERLAGLNTEAFF
TRBV7-9 | CASSLGDYSSGNTIYF
TRBV7-9 | CASSLSEGVDQPQHF
TRBV4-3 | CASSQNVATNEKLFF
TRBV23-1 | CASSQSTGYGYTF
TRBV4-1 | CASSQGRFPESDTQYF
TRBV24-1 | CATSRTEGGTEAFF
TRBV7-3 | CASSVQDYTEAFF
TRBV6-5 | CASSLQGAMIGELFF
TRBV2 | CASRGGGANEQFF
TRBV7-3 | CASSFRRNTGELFF